The next 25 T cell receptor beta chains were all read from a single sample in a study of control samples from healthy donors and cancer patients. Method: immunoSEQ multiplex PCR; TCRdb's copy keeps in-frame clones and lacks some. The table shows approximately 150,000 clones, with about 90% occurring only once. Sequencing input: blood. The receptors were gathered from a woman aged 25 to 39 in good health.

This clone was seen just once. The chain recombines TRBV6-6 with TRBJ1-2, with D perhaps matching TRBD1 (5 bases). Looked up from germline, CDR1 is MNHNY and CDR2 is SVGAGI (reference sequence). The ends were cut back, 0 bases at V and 3 bases at J, with 8 bases in the middle. The length of the CDR3 is 14 residues. CDR3 protein: CASSYSRGDYGYTF. The DNA of the CDR3 is TGTGCCAGCAGTTACTCGAGGGGCGACTATGGCTACACCTTC.

The rearrangement links TRBV7-2 to TRBJ2-1, with D tentatively TRBD1 or TRBD2 (5 bases each). Per germline, CDR1 SGHTA and CDR2 FQGNSA. This CDR3 is 16 amino acids long. V lost 2 bases to trimming and J lost 4 bases, with 15 bases between them. In DNA form, the CDR3 reads TGTGCCAGCAGCTTACCCGGGACCGCCTTATACAATGAGCAGTTCTTC. This gives the protein CASSLPGTALYNEQFF. Full variable domain (outside the CDR3, taken from reference TRBV7-2 and TRBJ2-1): GAGVSQSPSNKVTEKGKDVELRCDPISGHTALYWYRQSLGQGLEFLIYFQGNSAPDKSGLPSDRFSAERTGGSVSTLTIQRTQQEDSAVYLCASSLPGTALYNEQFFGPGTRLTVL.

The chain recombines TRBV4-2 with TRBJ2-1; unclear D gene. In germline, CDR1 is LGHNA, CDR2 YNFKEQ. This CDR3 has 13 residues. The V gene lost 0 bases and the J gene lost 9 bases, with 9 bases spanning the gap. The CDR3 reads CASSQDLGFEQFF. CDR3 nucleotide sequence: TGTGCCAGCAGCCAAGATTTGGGGTTTGAGCAGTTCTTC.

The CDR3 DNA is TGTGCCAGCAGTTACCCAGGGACAGGGGACCTCTCCGGCTACACCTTC. It encodes CASSYPGTGDLSGYTF. This chain links TRBV6-6 with TRBJ1-2; the match to TRBD1 covers 10 bases. This CDR3 region has 16 residues. Germline values: CDR1 MNHNY, CDR2 SVGAGI (reference sequence). Trimming at V came to 2 bases and at J to 8 bases, leaving 11 bases not matched to a gene.

This sequence joins TRBV3-1 (or the pseudogene TRBV3-2) and TRBJ1-2, with D unresolved. The CDR3 length is 14 residues. V dropped 4 bases and J dropped 3 bases, with 12 bases sitting between them. Germline V gene sequence: CDR1 LGHDT, CDR2 YNNKEL (reference sequence). The CDR3 region has the DNA TGTGCCAGCAGCCTGGAGGGTAGGGACTATGGCTACACCTTC. Translation: CASSLEGRDYGYTF.

V and J are TRBV7-9 and TRBJ1-1; 8 nucleotides agree with TRBD1. V shed 1 base, J shed 3 bases, and the junction held 16 bases outside the gene matches. Germline loops: CDR1 SEHNR, CDR2 FQNEAQ (reference sequence). CDR3 length equals 19 residues. The chain's CDR3 is CASSLDGGAGGLIDTEAFF. Written as DNA, the CDR3 is TGTGCCAGCAGCTTAGACGGTGGGGCAGGGGGCTTGATTGACACTGAAGCTTTCTTT.

V usage is TRBV6-5 and J usage is TRBJ2-7, with 8 bases fitting TRBD2. The germline V gene encodes CDR1 MNHEY and CDR2 SVGAGI. V trimming: 0 bases; J trimming: 3 bases; junction bases outside the gene matches: 7. The CDR3 has 16 amino acids. CDR3 protein: CASSYSRGSGVYEQYF. The CDR3 nucleotides are TGTGCCAGCAGTTACTCGCGGGGTAGCGGGGTCTACGAGCAGTACTTC.

The rearrangement uses TRBV6-5 and TRBJ1-1; D is uncertain. The CDR3 has 13 amino acids. Trimming took 1 base from V and 0 from J, leaving 3 bases between them. Per the germline V gene, CDR1 is MNHEY and CDR2 is SVGAGI. CDR3 sequence: CASSYLVNTEAFF. The CDR3 DNA is TGTGCCAGCAGTTACTTGGTGAACACTGAAGCTTTCTTT.

The J gene is TRBJ2-3, the V gene TRBV9; D call uncertain. Germline V gives CDR1 SGDLS, CDR2 YYNGEE. V dropped 3 bases and J dropped 4 bases, with 15 bases sitting between them. The CDR3 totals 15 residues. The CDR3 loop is CASSAGRSGADTQYF. The CDR3 coding sequence is TGTGCCAGCAGCGCCGGGCGTAGTGGCGCAGATACGCAGTATTTT.

The chain recombines TRBV7-9 with TRBJ2-3, with TRBD1 matching over 9 bases. Germline V gene lookup returns CDR1 SEHNR and CDR2 FQNEAQ (reference sequence). The ends lost 0 bases at V and 7 bases at J; junction bases unmatched: 8. This CDR3 has 16 amino acids. The CDR3, as DNA: TGTGCCAGCAGCTTAGCGCGGACAGGGGCCCTTTATACGCAGTATTTT. It specifies CASSLARTGALYTQYF.

This clone has just one count. The chain has TRBV28 and TRBJ2-3; possibly TRBD1 or TRBD2 for D (5 bases each). The CDR3 loop spans 20 amino acids. V was cut by 7 bases and J by 2 bases, with 31 bases left in between. Germline CDR1 and CDR2: MDHEN and SYDVKM. CDR3 DNA: TGTGCCAGCAACTCCATAGGGCTTCGGGACCGTAAATTTATCACAGATACGCAGTATTTT. Amino acid sequence: CASNSIGLRDRKFITDTQYF. Using reference TRBV28 and TRBJ2-3 for the parts outside the CDR3, the full variable domain is DVKVTQSSRYLVKRTGEKVFLECVQDMDHENMFWYRQDPGLGLRLIYFSYDVKMKEKGDIPEGYSVSREKKERFSLILESASTNQTSMYLCASNSIGLRDRKFITDTQYFGPGTRLTVL.

The chain joins TRBV4-1 to TRBJ1-5, with D maybe TRBD1 (6 bases). The V end lost 6 bases, the J end lost 4 bases, and 19 bases lay between the germline ends. The length of the CDR3 is 16 residues. Germline loops: CDR1 MGHRA, CDR2 YSYEKL. In DNA form, the CDR3 reads TGCGCCAGCAGTCCCCTGCCCGTGACAGGAAATCAGCCCCAGCATTTT. It is translated as CASSPLPVTGNQPQHF.

V usage is TRBV19 and J usage is TRBJ2-5, with D uncertain. V shed 3 bases and J shed 2 bases, with 7 bases lying between them. Germline V gene sequence: CDR1 LNHDA, CDR2 SQIVND (reference sequence). The CDR3 loop spans 13 amino acids. The CDR3 spells CASSIGLQETQYF. CDR3 bases: TGTGCCAGTAGTATCGGCCTACAAGAGACCCAGTACTTC. Full variable domain (missing parts from reference TRBV19 and TRBJ2-5): DGGITQSPKYLFRKEGQNVTLSCEQNLNHDAMYWYRQDPGQGLRLIYYSQIVNDFQKGDIAEGYSVSREKKESFPLTVTSAQKNPTAFYLCASSIGLQETQYFGPGTRLLVL.

This chain joins TRBV19 and TRBJ1-1, with D possibly being TRBD1 (6 bases). V was pared by 7 bases and J by 0 bases, with 21 bases between. CDR1 and CDR2 from the germline V gene are LNHDA and SQIVND (reference sequence). This CDR3 spans 17 amino acids. Here the CDR3 reads CASTPGGAGKVNTEAFF. The CDR3 nucleotides are TGTGCCAGTACCCCGGGGGGGGCAGGGAAGGTGAACACTGAAGCTTTCTTT.

The rearrangement uses TRBV9 and TRBJ1-3; 8 bases line up with TRBD1. CDR3 size: 18 residues. The germline V gene encodes CDR1 SGDLS and CDR2 YYNGEE. V trimming: 2 bases; J trimming: 3 bases; junction bases outside the gene matches: 13. The CDR3 nucleotides are TGTGCCAGCAGCGTGGACCTCAGTGGGACAGGCCATGGAAACACCATATATTTT. It yields the protein CASSVDLSGTGHGNTIYF.

This clone came up a few times. The chain uses TRBV15 and TRBJ2-5; unclear D gene. The CDR3 consists of 11 residues. Trimming took 0 bases from V and 4 from J, leaving 0 bases between them. The germline CDR1 and CDR2 sequences are LNHNV and YYDKDF (reference sequence). CDR3 protein: CATSREETQYF. CDR3 nucleotide sequence: TGTGCCACCAGCAGAGAAGAGACCCAGTACTTC.

The V call is TRBV19, the J call TRBJ2-1; no definite D call. Deletions cut 1 base from V and 9 bases from J, with 10 bases between. The germline CDR1 and CDR2 sequences are LNHDA and SQIVND (reference sequence). CDR3 size: 13 residues. DNA for the CDR3: TGTGCCAGTAGTATAGTACAATTTCGTGAGCAGTTCTTC. It yields the protein CASSIVQFREQFF.

The V gene is TRBV5-1, the J gene TRBJ1-1; D ambiguous. V lost 1 base, J lost 0 bases, and 7 bases lay in between. This CDR3 spans 14 amino acids. CDR1 and CDR2 (germline): SGHRS, YFSETQ. Here the CDR3 reads CASSLRTVNTEAFF. CDR3 bases: TGCGCCAGCAGCTTGCGGACTGTGAACACTGAAGCTTTCTTT.

The V and J genes are TRBV28 and TRBJ2-7, with D perhaps TRBD2 (5 bases). The CDR3 contains 13 residues. The germline CDR1 and CDR2 sequences are MDHEN and SYDVKM. V shed 5 bases and J shed 5 bases, with 13 bases lying between them. The CDR3 protein is CASSTDAGDEQYF. CDR3 in DNA: TGTGCCAGCAGTACGGACGCGGGTGACGAGCAGTACTTC.

The chain is built from TRBV27 and TRBJ1-6; 9 bases match TRBD1. Germline V lookup: CDR1 MNHEY, CDR2 SMNVEV (reference sequence). The CDR3 totals 14 residues. The V and J ends lost 3 bases and 7 bases, in that order; junction bases with no gene match: 1. The DNA of the CDR3 is TGTGCCAGCAGTTTCGGACAGGGGAATTCACCCCTCCACTTT. Its translation is CASSFGQGNSPLHF.

Concerning this clone: Other DNA sequences in the same sample also yield this CDR3. V is TRBV19 and J is TRBJ2-1, with D unclear. V lost 3 bases, J lost 4 bases, and 7 bases lay in between. Germline CDR1 and CDR2: LNHDA and SQIVND (reference sequence). This CDR3 is 13 amino acids long. The DNA of the CDR3 is TGTGCCAGTAGTATCGTGGGTTACAATGAGCAGTTCTTC. This encodes CASSIVGYNEQFF.

The chain combines TRBV10-3 with TRBJ2-7, with 10 bases identical to TRBD1. V gave up 3 bases and J gave up 2 bases; unmatched junction bases: 7. CDR1 is ENHRY and CDR2 is SYGVKD in the germline V gene. CDR3 length: 16 residues. This CDR3 reads CAISDHGQGGTYEQYF. CDR3 in DNA: TGTGCCATCAGTGACCATGGACAGGGGGGAACCTACGAGCAGTACTTC.

The rearrangement joins TRBV23-1 to TRBJ2-5, with 8 bases aligning to TRBD2. TRBV23-1 falls under the ORF class, with uncertain function. Trimming at V came to 11 bases and at J to 2 bases, leaving 13 bases not matched to a gene. The CDR3 extends over 15 amino acids. This CDR3 is CAPGRLAGRQETQYF. Here the CDR3 DNA reads TGCGCCCCCGGGAGGCTAGCGGGTCGGCAAGAGACCCAGTACTTC.

Points on this clone: Additional DNA sequences in this sample encode the identical CDR3. The V gene is TRBV7-3, the J gene TRBJ2-3; D remains ambiguous. This CDR3 is built from 16 residues. The V and J ends lost 2 bases and 0 bases respectively, with 12 bases between them. Looked up from germline, CDR1 is SGHTA and CDR2 is FQGTGA. This CDR3 is CASSLSGRHSTDTQYF. CDR3 coding DNA: TGTGCCAGCAGCTTATCTGGGCGCCATAGCACAGATACGCAGTATTTT.

The V call is TRBV30, the J call TRBJ2-1, with 9 bases that match TRBD1. J gave up 12 bases and V 6 bases, and 12 bases lay outside the gene matches. Germline V gene data show CDR1 as GTSNPN and CDR2 as SVGIG (reference sequence). CDR3 length: 13 amino acids. The CDR3, as DNA: TGTGCCTGCGATCTTATACAGGGGGCTAGGCAGTTCTTC. Its protein product is CACDLIQGARQFF.